Listed below are T cell receptor beta chains from one sample, sequenced in a study of shared clonotypes between healthy human individuals. Sequenced by immunoSEQ multiplex PCR; TCRdb stores in-frame clones only, minus some. The repertoire holds some 580,000 clones, roughly 98% seen once, with roughly 0.29% in the top ten. The sample comprised naive CD8+ T cells sorted from blood. The receptors shown here come from a young man in good health. Both conserved end residues are part of each CDR3. The order of the fields is J gene, D gene, CDR3 length, clone size, V gene, CDR3 DNA, CDR3 protein. D genes are given only for firm matches. Clone size appears in some rows only: once, few, many, or a class for an expanded clone.

TRBJ1-5 . 14 . TRBV5-4 TGTGCCAGCAGCTGGGGGGGGAACAATCAGCCCCAGCATTTT CASSWGGNNQPQHF
TRBJ1-2 . 16 . TRBV5-4 TGTGCCAGCAGCTTTTTTCAAACCCCGGATACCTATGGCTACACCTTC CASSFFQTPDTYGYTF
TRBJ2-5 . 13 . TRBV5-5 TGTGCCAGCAGCATCCGTGGTCAAGAGACCCAGTACTTC CASSIRGQETQYF
TRBJ2-1 . 12 . TRBV2 TGTGCCAGCCTCGGAGTTTACAATGAGCAGTTCTTC CASLGVYNEQFF
TRBJ2-7 . 16 . TRBV7-9 TGTGCCAGCAGCCAAACTTGGGGGAAGGAGGCCTACGAGCAGTACTTC CASSQTWGKEAYEQYF
TRBJ1-1 . 11 . TRBV7-6 TGTGCCAGCAGCTTAGGGGGGGAGACTTTCTTT CASSLGGETFF
TRBJ1-1 TRBD1 16 . TRBV11-2 TGTGCCAGCAGCTTAGTGGGACAGGGCATGAACACTGAAGCTTTCTTT CASSLVGQGMNTEAFF
TRBJ2-3 . 10 . TRBV2 TGTGCCAGCATGGCCCTTAGGTGGTATTTT CASMALRWYF
TRBJ2-1 TRBD2 15 . TRBV4-3 TGCGCCAGCAGCCAAGGGCTAGCGGGGGGAAATGAGCAGTTCTTC CASSQGLAGGNEQFF
TRBJ2-1 . 13 . TRBV25-1 TGTGCCAGCAGTGTCCTCCAGGGAGATGAGCAGTTCTTC CASSVLQGDEQFF
TRBJ2-7 . 15 . TRBV5-1 TGCGCCAGCAGCTTGGCCGAAATTTGGTTGGACGAGCAGTACTTC CASSLAEIWLDEQYF
TRBJ2-7 TRBD2 16 . TRBV7-9 TGTGCCAGCAGCAAATTAGCGGGAGGGCCCTCGCACGAGCAGTACTTC CASSKLAGGPSHEQYF
TRBJ2-7 TRBD2 14 . TRBV6-1 TGTGCCAGCACACATAGCGGGGTTGCCTACGAGCAGTACTTC CASTHSGVAYEQYF
TRBJ2-2 TRBD2 16 . TRBV5-6 TGTGCCAGCAGGGAAGGACTAGCGGGACGGACCGGGGAGCTGTTTTTT CASREGLAGRTGELFF
TRBJ2-1 TRBD1 12 . TRBV18 TGTGCCACCGGGGACAGGGACAATGAGCAGTTCTTC CATGDRDNEQFF
TRBJ2-5 . 12 . TRBV29-1 TGCAGCGTTGCGAGAGGTCCCGAGACCCAGTACTTC CSVARGPETQYF
TRBJ1-3 . 14 . TRBV13 TGTGCCAGCAGCTTCCGGGGGCTTGGAAACACCATATATTTT CASSFRGLGNTIYF
TRBJ1-2 . 15 . TRBV29-1 TGCAGCGTTGAAGATCCGGGGGGGAATGGGTATGGCTACACCTTC CSVEDPGGNGYGYTF
TRBJ1-1 TRBD1 16 . TRBV18 TGTGCCAGCTCACCCCTAGGACAGGGGGCAGGCACTGAAGCTTTCTTT CASSPLGQGAGTEAFF
TRBJ2-7 TRBD2 19 . TRBV4-2 TGTGCCAGCAGCCAGGTAGAACCCGCCCGACTAGCGGGCAACTACGAGCAGTACTTC CASSQVEPARLAGNYEQYF
TRBJ2-1 TRBD2 14 . TRBV28 TGTGCCAGCAGGGGACTAGCGGGAGATGATGAGCAGTTCTTC CASRGLAGDDEQFF
TRBJ2-7 . 14 . TRBV5-5 TGTGCCAGCAGCTTGTGGGGGTCTACCTACGAGCAGTACTTC CASSLWGSTYEQYF
TRBJ2-3 TRBD2 18 . TRBV4-3 TGCGCCAGCAGCCAAGATGGGCCTAGCGGGATTATCACAGATACGCAGTATTTT CASSQDGPSGIITDTQYF
TRBJ2-1 . 15 . TRBV9 TGTGCCAGCAGCGTATTGGGGAGCTCCTACAATGAGCAGTTCTTC CASSVLGSSYNEQFF
TRBJ2-5 . 14 . TRBV11-2 TGTGCCAGCAGCCTCGGGCCTCTCCAAGAGACCCAGTACTTC CASSLGPLQETQYF
TRBJ2-2 TRBD2 15 . TRBV7-9 TGTGCCAGCAGCCGACTAGCGGGAGAAGGCGGGGAGCTGTTTTTT CASSRLAGEGGELFF
TRBJ2-1 . 15 . TRBV6-5 TGTGCCAGCAGCTTACTAGCTCGCTCCTACAATGAGCAGTTCTTC CASSLLARSYNEQFF
TRBJ2-7 TRBD1 15 . TRBV7-9 TGTGCCAGCAGCTTAGTTCGGGACAGCACCTACGAGCAGTACTTC CASSLVRDSTYEQYF
TRBJ1-1 . 13 . TRBV2 TGTGCCAGCAGTGTGGAGACGAACACTGAAGCTTTCTTT CASSVETNTEAFF
TRBJ1-1 . 13 once TRBV2 TGTGCCAGCAGTTATGTAGGGGGCACTGAAGCTTTCTTT CASSYVGGTEAFF
TRBJ1-4 . 11 . TRBV4-1 TGCGCCAGCAGCCAACGCGAAAAACTGTTTTTT CASSQREKLFF
TRBJ2-7 . 16 . TRBV2 TGTGCCAGCAGTGAGGGAAGCGGCGGACCTACCTACGAGCAGTACTTC CASSEGSGGPTYEQYF
TRBJ2-7 . 14 . TRBV7-9 TGTGCCAGCAGCTTACCGGGACGGCACTACGAGCAGTACTTC CASSLPGRHYEQYF
TRBJ2-3 . 11 . TRBV7-8 TGTGCCAGCAGCTTATTGGATACGCAGTATTTT CASSLLDTQYF
TRBJ2-1 TRBD2 15 . TRBV6-6 TGTGCCAGCAATAAACTAGCGGGAGAAAAGAATGAGCAGTTCTTC CASNKLAGEKNEQFF
TRBJ1-4 . 17 . TRBV2 TGTGCCAGCAGTGATTCGGCCACCGTTGCAACTAATGAAAAACTGTTTTTT CASSDSATVATNEKLFF
TRBJ1-2 . 13 . TRBV30 TGTGCCTGGTCGGTTGGCAGGGGTGTTAGGGACACCTTC CAWSVGRGVRDTF
TRBJ2-1 . 14 . TRBV11-2 TGTGCCAGCAGCTTTGACTACTCCTACAATGAGCAGTTCTTC CASSFDYSYNEQFF
TRBJ2-2 . 16 . TRBV4-1 TGCGCCAGCAGCCAAGATACAGAGCCGAACACCGGGGAGCTGTTTTTT CASSQDTEPNTGELFF
TRBJ1-2 . 11 . TRBV5-4 TGTGCCAGCAGCTTGGATTCGGGGGAAACCTTC CASSLDSGETF
TRBJ2-3 TRBD1 16 . TRBV30 TGTGCCTGGAGTGTGAGTGGGACAGGGCCTGGAGATACGCAGTATTTT CAWSVSGTGPGDTQYF
TRBJ2-5 . 13 . TRBV6-5 TGTGCCAGCAGTCCGTCAGGGGAAGAGACCCAGTACTTC CASSPSGEETQYF
TRBJ2-1 TRBD2 15 . TRBV27 TGTGCCAGCAGTATAACTAGCGGCTCCTACAATGAGCAGTTCTTC CASSITSGSYNEQFF
TRBJ2-7 . 14 once TRBV5-6 TGTGCCAGCAGCTACCGGGATAGGGCCTACGAGCAGTACTTC CASSYRDRAYEQYF
TRBJ2-1 . 16 . TRBV13 TGTGCCAGCAGCTCGCCCCCCGCCGGAATCTACAATGAGCAGTTCTTC CASSSPPAGIYNEQFF
TRBJ1-5 . 13 . TRBV21-1 TGTGCCAGCAGCATCAACAGGGAAGAGCCCCAGCATTTT CASSINREEPQHF
TRBJ2-1 . 10 . TRBV20-1 TGCAGTGCTAGAGTAGACGAGCAGTTCTTC CSARVDEQFF
TRBJ2-3 TRBD1 20 . TRBV27 TGTGCCAGCAGTTTATCTGGGTCACAGGGGATCCCGGCGGTCACAGATACGCAGTATTTT CASSLSGSQGIPAVTDTQYF
TRBJ1-1 . 15 once TRBV25-1 TGTGCCAGCAGTGAATATAGGCACTTGAACACTGAAGCTTTCTTT CASSEYRHLNTEAFF
TRBJ2-7 TRBD1 14 . TRBV19 TGTGCCAGTAGTGTGACAGGGGACACCTACGAGCAGTACTTC CASSVTGDTYEQYF
TRBJ2-1 TRBD2 21 once TRBV14 TGTGCCAGCAGCCATCTCCTTGGGACTAGCGGCTCCCTCAGCTCCTACAATGAGCAGTTCTTC CASSHLLGTSGSLSSYNEQFF
TRBJ2-1 TRBD2 16 . TRBV28 TGTGCCAGCAGACTTCAAGCGGGAGGGACAAACAATGAGCAGTTCTTC CASRLQAGGTNNEQFF
TRBJ2-7 TRBD2 14 . TRBV28 TGTGCCAGCAGTCGACTAGCGGGTTCCTACGAGCAGTACTTC CASSRLAGSYEQYF
TRBJ2-3 TRBD1 14 . TRBV6-4 TGTGCCAGCAGTGAGACAGGGTCCACAGATACGCAGTATTTT CASSETGSTDTQYF
TRBJ2-2 . 16 . TRBV5-1 TGCGCCAGCAGCTTGGCCCCAGCCTCGAACACCGGGGAGCTGTTTTTT CASSLAPASNTGELFF
TRBJ2-1 TRBD2 16 . TRBV13 TGTGCCAGCAGCTCGACTAGCGGGGAGGGATACAATGAGCAGTTCTTC CASSSTSGEGYNEQFF
TRBJ2-3 . 12 . TRBV7-9 TGTGCCAGCAGCTTAATGGGAGATACGCAGTATTTT CASSLMGDTQYF
TRBJ1-1 . 13 . TRBV5-1 TGCGCCAGCAGCTTACCGGACGGCACTGAAGCTTTCTTT CASSLPDGTEAFF